Below are 6 T cell receptor beta chains sequenced from a single sample in a study of T cell responses to AZD1222 COVID-19 vaccine. Clones were sequenced by immunoSEQ multiplex PCR, and TCRdb holds only the in-frame ones, with some missing. The table lists 110,000 or so clones, around 88% of them singletons. The material sequenced was peripheral blood, taken 28 days after the second AZD1222 dose. These TCRs come from an adult who received the AZD1222 COVID-19 vaccine.

V gene TRBV6-2 or TRBV6-3 combines with J gene TRBJ2-3; 7 nucleotides align to TRBD1. V lost 0 bases and J lost 2; bases outside the gene matches: 11. CDR1 and CDR2 (germline): MNHEY, SVGEGT. This CDR3 spans 18 amino acids. The DNA for the CDR3 is TGTGCCAGCAGTTACTCGGTGAGGGGGCCAAAGGACACAGATACGCAGTATTTT. Its protein product is CASSYSVRGPKDTDTQYF.

This sequence joins TRBV5-1 and TRBJ2-2; D is unresolved. V was cut by 5 bases and J by 5 bases, with 10 bases left in between. Germline V lookup: CDR1 SGHRS, CDR2 YFSETQ. The CDR3 is 13 amino acids. The CDR3, as DNA: TGCGCCAGCAGATTTGAGGAGACCGGGGAGCTGTTTTTT. Translated: CASRFEETGELFF. Full variable domain (outside the CDR3, taken from reference TRBV5-1 and TRBJ2-2): KAGVTQTPRYLIKTRGQQVTLSCSPISGHRSVSWYQQTPGQGLQFLFEYFSETQRNKGNFPGRFSGRQFSNSRSEMNVSTLELGDSALYLCASRFEETGELFFGEGSRLTVL.

The chain couples TRBV18 to TRBJ2-7, with D hard to call. The V end lost 0 bases, the J end lost 2 bases, and 8 bases lay between the germline ends. Germline CDR1 is KGHSH and CDR2 is LQKENI. This CDR3 has 14 amino acids. This CDR3 is CASSPPNQAYEQYF. DNA of the CDR3: TGTGCCAGCTCACCACCGAACCAGGCCTACGAGCAGTACTTC.

The CDR3 protein is CASSIQGRNTEAFF. CDR3 nucleotides: TGTGCCAGTAGTATCCAGGGGCGGAACACTGAAGCTTTCTTT. V and J are TRBV19 and TRBJ1-1, with D perhaps matching TRBD1 (6 bases). The V and J ends lost 3 bases and 1 base respectively, with 9 bases between them. The CDR3 length is 14 residues. Germline-derived CDR1 and CDR2 are LNHDA and SQIVND (reference sequence).

This clone was counted a single time. V usage is TRBV21-1 and J usage is TRBJ1-2. TRBV21-1 is designated a pseudogene. The CDR3 covers 14 residues. The CDR3 region has the DNA TGTGCCAGCACACTAGAGGGGGGCGACTATGGCTACACCTTC. It translates to CASTLEGGDYGYTF.

V usage is TRBV2 and J usage is TRBJ2-7, with TRBD1 identical over 7 bases. Germline CDR1 reads SNHLY; CDR2 reads FYNNEI. The CDR3 consists of 14 residues. The J segment lost 0 bases and the V segment lost 8 bases, leaving 7 bases of the junction unmatched. CDR3 sequence (DNA): TGTGCCAGCGGGGGACAGACAATCTCCTACGAGCAGTACTTC. This codes for CASGGQTISYEQYF.